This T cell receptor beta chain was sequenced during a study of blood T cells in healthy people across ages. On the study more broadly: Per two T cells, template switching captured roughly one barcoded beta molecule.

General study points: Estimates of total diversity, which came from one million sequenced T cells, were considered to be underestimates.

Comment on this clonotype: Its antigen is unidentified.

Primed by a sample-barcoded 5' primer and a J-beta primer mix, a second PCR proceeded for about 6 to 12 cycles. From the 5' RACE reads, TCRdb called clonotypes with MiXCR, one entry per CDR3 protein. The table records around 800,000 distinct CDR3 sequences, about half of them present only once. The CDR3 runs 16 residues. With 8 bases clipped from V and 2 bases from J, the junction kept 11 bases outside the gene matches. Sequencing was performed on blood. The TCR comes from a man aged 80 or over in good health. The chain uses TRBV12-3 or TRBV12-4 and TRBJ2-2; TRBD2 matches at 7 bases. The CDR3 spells CASSPAVAGNTGELFF. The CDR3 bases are TGTGCCAGCTCCCCGGCGGTAGCGGGTAACACCGGGGAGCTGTTTTTT.